The T cell receptor beta chain under discussion was sequenced for a study of early T cells in non-severe SARS-CoV-2 infection. Study summary: Chains from this unsorted whole-blood bulk RNA could not be paired.

The CDR3 contains 21 residues. The ends lost 5 bases at V and 10 bases at J; junction bases unmatched: 27. CDR1 and CDR2 (germline): DFQATT, SNEGSKA (reference sequence). Each cDNA molecule carried a unique molecular identifier. MiXCR, run by TCRdb on the 5' RACE reads, gives a single entry per CDR3 protein. This table holds 56,000 or so distinct CDR3 sequences, about 16% found once. Study results and caveats: VDJdb matches were skewed toward anti-spike CD8 T cell responses.

For this clonotype: What it binds is not known.

The sequence derives from an adult who was a healthcare worker with PCR-confirmed SARS-CoV-2 infection or an uninfected control (not recorded which). This chain links TRBV20-1 with TRBJ2-1, with 15 bases identical to TRBD2. The material sequenced was whole blood, taken at baseline. CDR3 nucleotides: TGCAGTGCTTTTGGGCCTCCCCAGGGGGCTTGGACTAGCGGGAGGGTCGGGGAGCAGTTCTTC. Translated, it gives CSAFGPPQGAWTSGRVGEQFF.